This entry concerns a single T cell receptor beta chain. Its matching antigen is unknown. Every patient was untreated before thyroid surgery. Trimming took 3 bases from V and 1 from J, leaving 10 bases between them. CDR1 is LGHDT and CDR2 is YNNKEL in the germline V gene (reference sequence). This CDR3 spans 16 amino acids. This record comes from a study of metastatic and nonmetastatic thyroid tumors. Study-level background: The study looked at repertoires side by side in blood and in tumor or nodule tissue from malignant and benign thyroid patients. General study results and limits: A significant increase in TCR beta diversity was reportedly seen in malignant thyroid tumors relative to benign nodules, in blood and tumor.

Under the authors' procedure: Built for papillary thyroid cancer, a distant-metastasis classifier drew on CDR3 differences across clinicopathological groups. TCRdb re-analyzed the PCR reads using MiXCR. The V and J calls follow TCRdb's processing rather than the paper's. Of approximately 25,000 clones in the sample, 13% are singletons; the top ten hold roughly 13%. The sequenced material came from blood. This clonotype was obtained from a female donor with papillary thyroid cancer or a benign thyroid nodule (not recorded which). Some clones in this sample may be carry-over from other donors' samples. This rearrangement joins TRBV3-1 to TRBJ1-6; D is possibly TRBD1 (5 bases). CDR3 sequence reads: CASSQRTGSYNSPLHF. DNA for the CDR3: TGTGCCAGCAGCCAGCGCACAGGTTCCTATAATTCACCCCTCCACTTT.